Shown below are 3 T cell receptor beta chains from a single sample sequenced in a study of blood T cell repertoires in COVID-19. Profiled with immunoSEQ multiplex PCR; TCRdb holds only in-frame clones, not every one. The repertoire holds about 180,000 clones, with about 81% as singletons. The source material was peripheral blood. The receptors stem from an elderly woman with COVID-19, enrolled during active disease.

This clone was seen a few times. The rearrangement links TRBV7-9 to TRBJ1-3; no definite D call. Germline V lookup: CDR1 SEHNR, CDR2 FQNEAQ (reference sequence). V was pared by 3 bases and J by 2 bases, with 5 bases between. The CDR3 is made up of 13 amino acids. The CDR3 loop reads CASSLEAGNTIYF. The DNA for the CDR3 is TGTGCCAGCAGCTTGGAGGCTGGAAACACCATATATTTT.

The chain uses TRBV6-2 or TRBV6-3 and TRBJ2-1; 9 bases match TRBD2. The V segment lost 5 bases and the J segment 0 bases; nucleotides outside the gene matches: 8. The CDR3 extends over 17 amino acids. From germline, CDR1 is MNHEY and CDR2 SVGEGT. The CDR3 nucleotides read TGTGCCAGCAGTCGGGGACTAGCCATGAGCTCCTACAATGAGCAGTTCTTC. The encoded protein is CASSRGLAMSSYNEQFF.

This clone was picked up one time. The chain uses TRBV3-1 (or the pseudogene TRBV3-2) and TRBJ2-1; perhaps TRBD2 as D (6 bases). The CDR3 consists of 15 residues. Germline values: CDR1 LGHDT, CDR2 YNNKEL (reference sequence). V was shortened by 2 bases and J by 11 bases, with 19 bases between the two germline ends. The DNA for the CDR3 is TGTGCCAGCAGCCAAAGTACTAGCTTAGGCTATAAGCAGTTCTTC. Protein: CASSQSTSLGYKQFF.